This T cell receptor (beta chain) was sequenced during a study of OX40 agonist ivuxolimab in advanced cancers. Only one count was recorded for this clone. The CDR3 sequence is 16 residues long. The V gene lost 0 bases and the J gene lost 7 bases, with 19 bases spanning the gap. Germline CDR1 is SGHDN and CDR2 is FVKESK. TCRdb keeps only in-frame clones here, not all; method: immunoSEQ multiplex PCR. The sample contains under 80,000 clones, 65% to 90% of which appear only once. This clonotype was sampled from an adult with an advanced solid tumor such as melanoma, head and neck, liver or kidney cancer. The sample consisted of CD4+ or CD8+ T cells sorted from blood, taken in a trial of the OX40 agonist ivuxolimab. This chain joins TRBV14 and TRBJ2-7, with TRBD1 as a possible D gene (6 bases). The CDR3 is CASSQEVSQGKGEQYF. CDR3 coding DNA: TGTGCCAGCAGCCAAGAGGTATCACAGGGTAAGGGAGAGCAGTACTTC.